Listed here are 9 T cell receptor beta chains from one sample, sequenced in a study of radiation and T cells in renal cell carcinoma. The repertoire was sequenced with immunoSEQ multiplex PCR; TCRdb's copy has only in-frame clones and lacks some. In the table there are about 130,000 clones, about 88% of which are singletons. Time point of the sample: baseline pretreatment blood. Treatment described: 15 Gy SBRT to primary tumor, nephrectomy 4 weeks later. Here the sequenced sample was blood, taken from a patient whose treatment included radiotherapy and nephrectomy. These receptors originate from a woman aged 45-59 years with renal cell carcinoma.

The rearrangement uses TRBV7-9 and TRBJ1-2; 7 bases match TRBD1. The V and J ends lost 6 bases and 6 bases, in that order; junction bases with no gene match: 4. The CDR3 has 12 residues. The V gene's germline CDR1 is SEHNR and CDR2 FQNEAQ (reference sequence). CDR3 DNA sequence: TGTGCCAGCAGGACAGGGAGTCATGGCTACACCTTC. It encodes CASRTGSHGYTF.

CDR3 nucleotide sequence: TGTGCCAGTAGTCCACCCTCTAGGTCGGGCGAGACCCAGTACTTC. It specifies CASSPPSRSGETQYF. The chain couples TRBV19 to TRBJ2-5; the D is unclear. The CDR3 contains 15 residues. Trimming left V 5 bases short and J 5 bases short, with 18 bases between. Germline V gene sequence: CDR1 LNHDA, CDR2 SQIVND (reference sequence).

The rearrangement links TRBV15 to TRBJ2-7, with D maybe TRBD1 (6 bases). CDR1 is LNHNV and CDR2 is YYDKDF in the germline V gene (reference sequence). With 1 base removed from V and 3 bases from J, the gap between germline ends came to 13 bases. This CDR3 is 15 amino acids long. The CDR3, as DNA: TGTGCCACCAGCAGAGGGACGACAGGAAACTACGAGCAGTACTTC. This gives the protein CATSRGTTGNYEQYF.

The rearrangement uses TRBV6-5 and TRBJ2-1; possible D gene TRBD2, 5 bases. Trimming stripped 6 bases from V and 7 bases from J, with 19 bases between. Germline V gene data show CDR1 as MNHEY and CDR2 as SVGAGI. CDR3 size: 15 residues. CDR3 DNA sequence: TGTGCCAGCAGCTCCGACCCGGGCCGGAGGAATGAGCAGTTCTTC. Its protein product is CASSSDPGRRNEQFF.

DNA of the CDR3: TGTGCCAGCAGCTTGGGACAGCGCTTAGGCCTGGCCAAAAACATTCAGTACTTC. Amino acid sequence: CASSLGQRLGLAKNIQYF. The gene calls are TRBV7-9 and TRBJ2-4; the match to TRBD1 covers 7 bases. After removal of 3 bases from V and 1 base from J, the junction contained 12 bases not matched to a gene. CDR3 length: 18 residues. Germline assignment: CDR1 SEHNR and CDR2 FQNEAQ (reference sequence).

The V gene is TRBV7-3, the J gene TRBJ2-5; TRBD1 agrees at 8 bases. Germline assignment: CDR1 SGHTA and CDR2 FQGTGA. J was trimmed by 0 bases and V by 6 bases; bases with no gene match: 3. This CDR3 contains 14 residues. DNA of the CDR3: TGTGCCAGCAGTCAACAGGGGGACCAAGAGACCCAGTACTTC. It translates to CASSQQGDQETQYF.

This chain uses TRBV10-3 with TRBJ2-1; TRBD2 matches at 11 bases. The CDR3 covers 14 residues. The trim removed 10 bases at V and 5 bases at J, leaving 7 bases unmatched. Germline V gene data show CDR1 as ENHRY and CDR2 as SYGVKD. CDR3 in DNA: TGTGCCACATTAGCGGGGGGGCAGGACAATGAGCAGTTCTTC. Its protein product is CATLAGGQDNEQFF.

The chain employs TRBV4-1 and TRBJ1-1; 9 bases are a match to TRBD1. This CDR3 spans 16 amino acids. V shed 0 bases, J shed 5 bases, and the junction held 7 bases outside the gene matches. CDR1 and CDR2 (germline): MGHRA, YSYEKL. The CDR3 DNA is TGCGCCAGCAGCCAAGAATGGACAGGGGCGGGGACTGAAGCTTTCTTT. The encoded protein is CASSQEWTGAGTEAFF.

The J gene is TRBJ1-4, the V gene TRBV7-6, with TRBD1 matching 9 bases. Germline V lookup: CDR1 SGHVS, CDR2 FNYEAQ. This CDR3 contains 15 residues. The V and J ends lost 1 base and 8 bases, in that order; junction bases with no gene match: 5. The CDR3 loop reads CASSLGQGGQEKLFF. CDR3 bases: TGTGCCAGCAGCTTAGGACAGGGGGGGCAGGAAAAACTGTTTTTT.